Listed here is a single T cell receptor (beta chain). The antigen remains unidentified. The data stem from a study of CXCR3-negative and CXCR3-positive naive CD8 T cells. Study-level background: Each library gave roughly 1.6 +/- 0.3 million of roughly 140 million TRB reads. Study-wide results and limits: Cryopreserved cells partially lost CXCR3 expression, and fresh PBMCs were used in most assays. Naive subsets had comparable surface CD5; TCR strength was inferred from TRB CDR3 properties.

5' RACE that incorporated UMI labels was used to prepare the TRB cDNA libraries. With the 5' RACE reads reprocessed, TCRdb shows one record per CDR3 protein and no DNA. The listing records around 47,000 distinct CDR3 sequences. Sorts performed in triplicate captured 320,000 or so cells each from every CD8+ T cell subset. CDR1 and CDR2 from the germline V gene are DFQATT and SNEGSKA (reference sequence). CDR3 size: 16 residues. V gene TRBV20-1 combines with J gene TRBJ1-2. This clonotype originated in a human donor in good health. Some clones in this sample may be carry-over from other donors' samples. The sequencing sample was made of memory CD8+ T cells from blood. This CDR3 reads CSARDKDGNYNYGYTF.